This T cell receptor (beta chain) was sequenced during a study of T cells in Graves' hyperthyroidism and ophthalmopathy. Study in general: Peripheral blood specimens were obtained at initial diagnosis, prior to any treatment. General study findings and limits: From stable hyperthyroidism, ophthalmopathy was set apart by a 13 V-J model.

What was amplified from RNA transcripts were TCR beta CDR3 regions. The primer set for the first-round RT-PCR of the TCR CDR3 was HTBI. TCRdb redid the calling of the multiplex PCR reads with MiXCR, one entry per CDR3 protein. The sample gives a few hundred thousand distinct CDR3 sequences, around a sixth of which show up once; around a sixth is in the top ten. Duration under 3 months, a NOSPECS grade of at least 4, and a Clinical Activity Score of at least 3 characterized the ophthalmopathy patients. The authors obtained PBMCs from 7.5 to 10 ml of fresh peripheral blood. The CDR3 spans 16 residues. The V segment lost 5 bases and the J segment 5 bases; nucleotides outside the gene matches: 11. About this clonotype: Its antigen is unidentified.

The sequencing sample was made of blood. This clonotype was sampled from a woman aged 40 to 50 with Graves' ophthalmopathy. The chain recombines TRBV12-3 or TRBV12-4 with TRBJ1-5; the match to TRBD1 covers 8 bases. CDR3 protein: CASSLWTGLFDQPQHF. The CDR3 nucleotides read TGTGCCAGCAGTCTGTGGACAGGGTTGTTTGATCAGCCCCAGCATTTT.